This TCR beta chain was retrieved from a study of CD8 T cells in ankylosing spondylitis (dated by TCRdb to about 2017). With regard to the full study: The study set out to find disease-linked TCR variants by profiling T cell receptor beta repertoires in ankylosing spondylitis patients and healthy donors. Peripheral blood was sampled, and synovial fluid was also collected from ankylosing spondylitis patients. The whole study cohort included about a hundred healthy donors and 25 ankylosing spondylitis patients.

Concerning this clonotype: Its antigen remains unidentified. Qualities for individual bases were not recorded, and no much larger clone is one base off.

Relative to germline, V is missing 1 base and J is missing 0 bases, with 4 bases of the junction outside any gene match. The germline V gene encodes CDR1 DFQATT and CDR2 SNEGSKA (reference sequence). CDR3 length: 16 amino acids, cysteine to phenylalanine. The sequence is cut down to CDR3 DNA, 48 bases in frame from base 1. Instrument on record: Illumina HiSeq 2500. Quantitative 5'-RACE with molecular barcodes was the method used to prepare the TCR beta libraries. The original pipeline was this. A new computational method based on a probabilistic model of VDJ rearrangement was used to identify disease-linked TCR variants. The public reads were quality trimmed at Q25 with fastp and then assembled into clones with MiXCR by TCRdb, keeping productive beta chains. Every CDR3 protein is listed once, alongside the most common genes and DNA of its rows. TCRdb's processing, not the study's, gives the V and J calls here. The sample data list 400,000 or so distinct CDR3 sequences, and roughly 26% of these were observed just once. The top ten hold 0.89% of the sample.

Overall study outcomes, separate from this receptor: In peripheral blood, the disease-linked clones were found at relatively low frequencies and had a CD8+ phenotype. Some TCR beta motif variants had previously been reported in synovial fluid and blood of reactive arthritis patients, which suggested common disease-initiation mechanisms. The disease-linked clones were reported as significantly enriched in matched synovial fluid samples from ankylosing spondylitis patients. A TCR beta motif made up of 7 to 9 highly homologous amino acid variants appeared to be characteristic of blood from ankylosing spondylitis patients.

Sequencing was carried out using blood, either unsorted or a sorted T cell fraction (not recorded which). Recombination connected TRBV20-1 to TRBJ2-1, with 9 central nucleotides matching TRBD2. The sequence was obtained from a male donor with ankylosing spondylitis. The CDR3 protein sequence reads: CSARGLAGSSYNEQFF. The bases read TGCAGTGCTAGAGGCCTAGCGGGAAGCTCCTACAATGAGCAGTTCTTC.